The next 2 T cell receptor beta chains were all read from a single sample in a study of shared clonotypes between healthy human individuals. The data were produced by immunoSEQ multiplex PCR, yet TCRdb's version contains in-frame clones alone and is incomplete. This sample has under 2,500,000 clones, with 95% found just once. The sequencing input was naive CD4+ T cells sorted from blood. Regarding subset: CD45RA+ positively selected. Source of these receptors: a man in his late teens or twenties in good health.

The chain is built from TRBV10-3 and TRBJ1-1; D is ambiguous. V gave up 6 bases and J gave up 4 bases, with 12 bases separating them. The CDR3 sequence is 13 residues long. CDR1 is ENHRY, CDR2 SYGVKD, per germline. The CDR3 here is CAISRLMGTEAFF. CDR3 bases: TGTGCCATCAGCCGCCTTATGGGCACTGAAGCTTTCTTT.

The chain links TRBV6-1 to TRBJ1-2; 7 positions match TRBD1. The CDR3 consists of 15 residues. The V gene's germline CDR1 is MNHNS and CDR2 SASEGT. Trimming cost V 6 bases and J 4 bases; bases outside gene matches: 11. In nucleotides, the CDR3 is TGTGCCAGCAGCGAAACCTCGACAGGGAGCTATGGCTACACCTTC. This gives the protein CASSETSTGSYGYTF.